The TCR beta chain under discussion was sequenced for a study of T cell repertoires in cytomegalovirus infection (dated by TCRdb to about 2019). Background on the whole study: Alongside well-studied HLA-B-restricted epitopes, the peptide stimulations were aimed at recently identified HLA-C-restricted CMV epitopes, whose presentation resists viral immunomodulation. Donor HLA type was relevant to the analysis, as public TCR beta signatures indicated carriage of CMV infection together with the matching HLA type. Here is what the overall study found, with its caveats: Carriers of CMV infection plus the relevant HLA type were discriminated by the cumulative frequency of public TCR beta family members in the study cohort and in an independent 352-donor cohort. In the ex vivo response, HLA-C-restricted CMV-specific TCR beta clonotypes were dominant, and in two of eight donors the single most frequent clonotype came from this HLA-C-restricted group.

This sample was sequenced with an Illumina HiSeq 1500. In-frame beta chains were kept once TCRdb had trimmed the public reads at Q25 with fastp and called clones with MiXCR. Rows matching on CDR3 protein sequence are summarized as one entry with the most common DNA and genes. This sample comprises hundreds of thousands of distinct CDR3 sequences, roughly 30% of them detected only once. Roughly 13% of the sample is in the top ten clones. Spanning cysteine to phenylalanine, the CDR3 consists of 14 amino acids. The kept DNA is CDR3 alone, 42 bases in frame from the first base. According to the germline V gene, CDR1 reads SGHVS and CDR2 reads FQNEAQ. This specimen's treatment or condition label, interpreted: in vitro stimulation with specific CMV peptide epitopes to enrich CMV-specific T cells. With respect to this clonotype: The antigen it binds to is not known. This may be a read error: a much more frequent sequence differs by one nucleotide.

The rearranged chain carries TRBV7-8 and TRBJ2-3, with the identity of the D gene unclear. The sequencing used cultured CD8+ T cells from PBMCs, collected from culture after CMV antigen stimulation. The sequence derives from a human donor in good health (CMV status not recorded). Some clones in this sample may be carry-over from other donors' samples. The CDR3 region: CASSLMLYTDTQCF. Read as DNA, the sequence is TGTGCCAGCAGCTTGATGCTCTACACAGATACGCAGTGTTTT.